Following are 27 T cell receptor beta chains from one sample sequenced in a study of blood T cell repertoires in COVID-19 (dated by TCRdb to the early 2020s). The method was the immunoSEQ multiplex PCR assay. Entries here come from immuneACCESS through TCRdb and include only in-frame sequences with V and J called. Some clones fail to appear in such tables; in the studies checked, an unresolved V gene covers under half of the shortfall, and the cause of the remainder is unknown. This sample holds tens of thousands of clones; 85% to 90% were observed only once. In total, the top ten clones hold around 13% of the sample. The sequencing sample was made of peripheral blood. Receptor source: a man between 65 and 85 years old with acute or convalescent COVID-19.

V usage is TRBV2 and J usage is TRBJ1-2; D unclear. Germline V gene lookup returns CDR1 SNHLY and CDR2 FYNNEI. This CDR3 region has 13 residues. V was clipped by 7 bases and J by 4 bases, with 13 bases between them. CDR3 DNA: TGTGCCAGCAAGAGGGTTCAGCTCTATGGCTACACCTTC. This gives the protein CASKRVQLYGYTF.

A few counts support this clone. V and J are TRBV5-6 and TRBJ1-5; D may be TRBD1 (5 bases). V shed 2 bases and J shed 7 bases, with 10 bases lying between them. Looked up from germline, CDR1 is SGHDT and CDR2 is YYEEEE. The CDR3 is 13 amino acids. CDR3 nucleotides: TGTGCCAGCAGCTTTGGGGGGGAACAGCCCCAGCATTTT. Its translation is CASSFGGEQPQHF. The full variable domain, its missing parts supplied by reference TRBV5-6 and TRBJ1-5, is DAGVTQSPTHLIKTRGQQVTLRCSPKSGHDTVSWYQQALGQGPQFIFQYYEEEERQRGNFPDRFSGHQFPNYSSELNVNALLLGDSALYLCASSFGGEQPQHFGDGTRLSIL.

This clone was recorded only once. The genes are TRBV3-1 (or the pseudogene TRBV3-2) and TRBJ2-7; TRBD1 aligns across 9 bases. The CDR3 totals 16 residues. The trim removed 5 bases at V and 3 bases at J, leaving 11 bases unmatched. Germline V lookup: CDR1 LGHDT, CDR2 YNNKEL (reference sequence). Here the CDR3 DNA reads TGTGCCAGCAGCACTACAGGGGGCAATTTCCACTACGAGCAGTACTTC. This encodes CASSTTGGNFHYEQYF.

The CDR3 bases are TGTGCCAGCAGTTACATTTCGGGAGGAAGGGATAGCACTGAAGCTTTCTTT. Translation gives CASSYISGGRDSTEAFF. The chain carries TRBV6-2 or TRBV6-3 and TRBJ1-1; D unresolved. The length of the CDR3 is 17 residues. CDR1 is MNHEY, CDR2 SVGEGT, per germline. Trimming pared 2 bases from V and 4 bases from J, leaving 20 bases between.

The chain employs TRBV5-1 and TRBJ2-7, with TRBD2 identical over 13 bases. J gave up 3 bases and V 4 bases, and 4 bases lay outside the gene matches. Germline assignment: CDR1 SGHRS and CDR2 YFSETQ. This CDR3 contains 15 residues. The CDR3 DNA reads TGCGCCAGCAGCCATGGACTAGCGGGAGTCTACGAGCAGTACTTC. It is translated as CASSHGLAGVYEQYF. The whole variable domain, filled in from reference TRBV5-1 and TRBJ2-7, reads KAGVTQTPRYLIKTRGQQVTLSCSPISGHRSVSWYQQTPGQGLQFLFEYFSETQRNKGNFPGRFSGRQFSNSRSEMNVSTLELGDSALYLCASSHGLAGVYEQYFGPGTRLTVT.

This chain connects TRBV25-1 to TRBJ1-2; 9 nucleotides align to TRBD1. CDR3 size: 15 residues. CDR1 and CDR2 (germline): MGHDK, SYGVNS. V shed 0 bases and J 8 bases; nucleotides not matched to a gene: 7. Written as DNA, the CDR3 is TGTGCCAGCAGTGAATATGAACAGGGGGCAGGCGGCTACACCTTC. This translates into CASSEYEQGAGGYTF.

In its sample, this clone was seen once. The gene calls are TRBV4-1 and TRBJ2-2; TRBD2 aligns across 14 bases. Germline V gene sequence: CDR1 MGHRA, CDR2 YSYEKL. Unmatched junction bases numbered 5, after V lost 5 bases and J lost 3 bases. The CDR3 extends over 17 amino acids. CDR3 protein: CASSRLAGGPYTGELFF. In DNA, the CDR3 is TGCGCCAGCAGCAGACTAGCGGGGGGGCCATACACCGGGGAGCTGTTTTTT.

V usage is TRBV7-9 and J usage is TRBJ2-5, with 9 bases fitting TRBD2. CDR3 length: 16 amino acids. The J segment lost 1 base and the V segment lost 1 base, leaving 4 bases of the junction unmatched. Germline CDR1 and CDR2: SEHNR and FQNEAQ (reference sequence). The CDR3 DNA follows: TGTGCCAGCAGCTTAGGTCTAGCGGGGATCCAAGAGACCCAGTACTTC. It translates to CASSLGLAGIQETQYF.

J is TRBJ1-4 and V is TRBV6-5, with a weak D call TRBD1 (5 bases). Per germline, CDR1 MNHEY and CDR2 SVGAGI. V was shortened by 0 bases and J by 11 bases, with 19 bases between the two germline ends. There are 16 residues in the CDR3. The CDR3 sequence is CASSYSSAQGDVKLFF. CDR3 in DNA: TGTGCCAGCAGTTACTCGAGTGCCCAGGGTGACGTGAAACTGTTTTTT.

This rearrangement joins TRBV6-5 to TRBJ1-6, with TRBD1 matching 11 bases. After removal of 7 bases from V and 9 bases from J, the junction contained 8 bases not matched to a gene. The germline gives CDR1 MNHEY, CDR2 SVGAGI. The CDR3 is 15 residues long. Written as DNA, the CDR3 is TGTGCCAGCACCTTAGACGGGACAGGGGGTTCACCCCTCCACTTT. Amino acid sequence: CASTLDGTGGSPLHF.

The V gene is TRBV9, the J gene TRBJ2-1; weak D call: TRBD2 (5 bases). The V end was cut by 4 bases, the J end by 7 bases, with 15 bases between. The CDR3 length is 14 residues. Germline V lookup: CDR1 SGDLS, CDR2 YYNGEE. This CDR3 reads CASSPWTWMNEQFF. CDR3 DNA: TGTGCCAGCAGCCCTTGGACTTGGATGAATGAGCAGTTCTTC. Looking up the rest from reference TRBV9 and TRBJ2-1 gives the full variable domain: DSGVTQTPKHLITATGQRVTLRCSPRSGDLSVYWYQQSLDQGLQFLIQYYNGEERAKGNILERFSAQQFPDLHSELNLSSLELGDSALYFCASSPWTWMNEQFFGPGTRLTVL.

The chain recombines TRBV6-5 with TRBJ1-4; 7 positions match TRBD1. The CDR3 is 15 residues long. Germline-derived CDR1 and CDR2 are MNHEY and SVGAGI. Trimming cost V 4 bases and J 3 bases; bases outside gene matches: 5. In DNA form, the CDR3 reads TGTGCCAGCAGTTCCTTCGGGACAGCTAATGAAAAACTGTTTTTT. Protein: CASSSFGTANEKLFF.

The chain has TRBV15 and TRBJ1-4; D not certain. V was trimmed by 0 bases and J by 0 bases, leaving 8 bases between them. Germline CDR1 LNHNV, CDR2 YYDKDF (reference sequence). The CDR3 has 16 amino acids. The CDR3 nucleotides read TGTGCCACCAGCAGAGATTGGCTTGCAACTAATGAAAAACTGTTTTTT. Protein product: CATSRDWLATNEKLFF.

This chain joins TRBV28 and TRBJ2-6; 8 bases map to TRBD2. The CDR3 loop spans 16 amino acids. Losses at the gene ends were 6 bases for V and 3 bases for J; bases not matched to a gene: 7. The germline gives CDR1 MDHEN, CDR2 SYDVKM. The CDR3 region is CASSPGGESGANVLTF. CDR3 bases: TGTGCCAGCAGCCCGGGGGGGGAGAGTGGGGCCAACGTCCTGACTTTC.

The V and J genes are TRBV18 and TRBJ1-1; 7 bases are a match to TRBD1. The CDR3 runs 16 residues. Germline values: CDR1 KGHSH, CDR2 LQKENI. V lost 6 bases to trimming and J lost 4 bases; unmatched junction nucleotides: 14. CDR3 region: CASSQSRGARGTEAFF. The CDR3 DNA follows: TGTGCCAGCTCCCAAAGCAGGGGGGCTCGTGGCACTGAAGCTTTCTTT.

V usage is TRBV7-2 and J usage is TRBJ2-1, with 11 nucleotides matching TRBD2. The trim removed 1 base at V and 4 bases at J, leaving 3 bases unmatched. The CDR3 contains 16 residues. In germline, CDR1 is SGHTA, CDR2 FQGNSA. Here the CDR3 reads CASSLGLAGQYNEQFF. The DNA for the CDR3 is TGTGCCAGCAGCTTAGGACTAGCGGGGCAATACAATGAGCAGTTCTTC.

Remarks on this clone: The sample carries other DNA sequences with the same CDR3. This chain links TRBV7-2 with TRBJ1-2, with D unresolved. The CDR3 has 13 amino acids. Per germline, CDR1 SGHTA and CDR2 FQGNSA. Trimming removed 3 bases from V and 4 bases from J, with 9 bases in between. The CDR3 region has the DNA TGTGCCAGCAGCTTTACGGGAGCCTATGGCTACACCTTC. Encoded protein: CASSFTGAYGYTF.

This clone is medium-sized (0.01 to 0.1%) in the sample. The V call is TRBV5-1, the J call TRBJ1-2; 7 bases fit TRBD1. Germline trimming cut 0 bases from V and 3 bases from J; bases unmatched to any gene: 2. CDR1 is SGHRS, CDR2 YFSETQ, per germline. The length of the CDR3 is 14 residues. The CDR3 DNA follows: TGCGCCAGCAGCTTGGACAGGGGCGACTATGGCTACACCTTC. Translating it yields CASSLDRGDYGYTF. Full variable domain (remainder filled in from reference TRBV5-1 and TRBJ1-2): KAGVTQTPRYLIKTRGQQVTLSCSPISGHRSVSWYQQTPGQGLQFLFEYFSETQRNKGNFPGRFSGRQFSNSRSEMNVSTLELGDSALYLCASSLDRGDYGYTFGSGTRLTVV.

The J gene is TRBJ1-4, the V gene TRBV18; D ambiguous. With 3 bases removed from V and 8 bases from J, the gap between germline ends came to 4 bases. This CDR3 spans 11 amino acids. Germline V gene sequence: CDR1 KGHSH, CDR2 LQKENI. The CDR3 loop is CASSPEEKLFF. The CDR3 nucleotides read TGTGCCAGCTCACCGGAGGAAAAACTGTTTTTT.

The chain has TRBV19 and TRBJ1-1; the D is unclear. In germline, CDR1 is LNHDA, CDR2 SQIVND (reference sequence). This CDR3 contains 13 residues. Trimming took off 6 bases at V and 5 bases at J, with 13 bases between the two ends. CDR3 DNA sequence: TGTGCCAGTAGCGAGGGCCGAATGACTGAAGCTTTCTTT. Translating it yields CASSEGRMTEAFF.

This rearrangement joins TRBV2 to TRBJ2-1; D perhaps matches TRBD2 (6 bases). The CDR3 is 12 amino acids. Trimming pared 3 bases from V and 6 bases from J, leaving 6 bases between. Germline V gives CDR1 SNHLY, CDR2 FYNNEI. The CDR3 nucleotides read TGTGCCAGCAGTGAGGGGGGCAATGAGCAGTTCTTC. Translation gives CASSEGGNEQFF. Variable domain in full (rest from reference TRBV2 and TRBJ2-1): EPEVTQTPSHQVTQMGQEVILRCVPISNHLYFYWYRQILGQKVEFLVSFYNNEISEKSEIFDDQFSVERPDGSNFTLKIRSTKLEDSAMYFCASSEGGNEQFFGPGTRLTVL.

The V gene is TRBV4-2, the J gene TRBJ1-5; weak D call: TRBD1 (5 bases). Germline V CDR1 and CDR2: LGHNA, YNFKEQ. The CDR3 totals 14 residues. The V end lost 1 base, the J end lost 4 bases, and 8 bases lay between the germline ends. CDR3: CASSQVRGNQPQHF. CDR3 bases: TGTGCCAGCAGCCAAGTACGGGGGAATCAGCCCCAGCATTTT.

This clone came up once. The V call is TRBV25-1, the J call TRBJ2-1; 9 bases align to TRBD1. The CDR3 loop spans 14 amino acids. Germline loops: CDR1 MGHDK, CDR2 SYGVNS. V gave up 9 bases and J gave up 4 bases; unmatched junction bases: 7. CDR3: CASLGQGTYNEQFF. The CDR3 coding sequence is TGTGCCAGTCTCGGACAGGGGACTTACAATGAGCAGTTCTTC.

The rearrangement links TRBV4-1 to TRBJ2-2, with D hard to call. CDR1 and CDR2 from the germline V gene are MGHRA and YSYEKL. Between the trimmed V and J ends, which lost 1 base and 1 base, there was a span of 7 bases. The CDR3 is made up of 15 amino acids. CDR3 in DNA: TGCGCCAGCAGCCAAGGCGGAGTGAACACCGGGGAGCTGTTTTTT. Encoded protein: CASSQGGVNTGELFF.

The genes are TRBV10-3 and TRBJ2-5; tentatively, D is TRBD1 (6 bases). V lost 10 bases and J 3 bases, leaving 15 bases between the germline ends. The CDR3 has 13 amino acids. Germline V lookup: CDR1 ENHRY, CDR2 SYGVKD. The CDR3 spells CASSLRQEETQYF. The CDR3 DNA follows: TGTGCCAGCTCCTTACGACAGGAAGAGACCCAGTACTTC.

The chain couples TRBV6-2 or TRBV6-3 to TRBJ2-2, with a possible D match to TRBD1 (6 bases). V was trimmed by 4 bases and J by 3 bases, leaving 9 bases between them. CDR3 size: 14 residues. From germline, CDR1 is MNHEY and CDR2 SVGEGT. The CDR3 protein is CASSSTGYTGELFF. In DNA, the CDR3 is TGTGCCAGCAGTTCAACAGGGTACACCGGGGAGCTGTTTTTT.

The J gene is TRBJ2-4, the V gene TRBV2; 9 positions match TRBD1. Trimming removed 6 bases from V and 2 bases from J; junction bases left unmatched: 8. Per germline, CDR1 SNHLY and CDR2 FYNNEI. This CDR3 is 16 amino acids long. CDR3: CASRLGQGISKNIQYF. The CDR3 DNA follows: TGTGCCAGCAGATTAGGACAGGGGATTTCCAAAAACATTCAGTACTTC.